A selection of T cell receptor beta chains follows, all from one sample in a study of cytomegalovirus exposure and HLA in healthy donors. Sequencing used immunoSEQ multiplex PCR; TCRdb keeps in-frame clones, though not all of them. The table gives about 54,000 clones; the top ten clones make up approximately 6.9% of it. Sequencing was done on a sample of PBMCs. The receptor set was obtained from a middle-aged woman in good health and CMV-seronegative. The CDR3 runs from the conserved cysteine through the conserved F or W. The D gene is left open where the match is weak.

d_call: TRBD2
cdr3_length: 17
j_call: TRBJ2-7
v_call: TRBV28
cdr3_nt: TGTGCCAGCAGCGTATGGGTCTTAGCGGGAGGGCCCGGCGAGCAGTACTTC
cdr3_aa: CASSVWVLAGGPGEQYF

d_call: .
cdr3_length: 13
j_call: TRBJ1-4
v_call: TRBV29-1
cdr3_nt: TGCAGCGTTGACGGGGGGTTAGGGGAAAAACTGTTTTTT
cdr3_aa: CSVDGGLGEKLFF

d_call: .
cdr3_length: 14
j_call: TRBJ1-1
v_call: TRBV5-1
cdr3_nt: TGCGCCAGCAGCTTAGAAGGGAGGGGAACTGAAGCTTTCTTT
cdr3_aa: CASSLEGRGTEAFF

d_call: .
cdr3_length: 14
j_call: TRBJ2-4
v_call: TRBV5-1
cdr3_nt: TGCGCCAGCAGCTTGGGGGGCGCGTTGGACATTCAGTACTTC
cdr3_aa: CASSLGGALDIQYF

d_call: TRBD1
cdr3_length: 13
j_call: TRBJ1-2
v_call: TRBV28
cdr3_nt: TGTGCCAGCAGGGTGGACAGGGACTATGGCTACACCTTC
cdr3_aa: CASRVDRDYGYTF

d_call: .
cdr3_length: 16
j_call: TRBJ1-6
v_call: TRBV6-1
cdr3_nt: TGTGCCAGCAGTGGGTTGCCCCAGGGAACTAATTCACCCCTACACTTT
cdr3_aa: CASSGLPQGTNSPLHF

d_call: .
cdr3_length: 14
j_call: TRBJ1-6
v_call: TRBV5-1
cdr3_nt: TGCGCCAGCAGCTTGGAGGTATCAGGGTCACACCTACACTTT
cdr3_aa: CASSLEVSGSHLHF

d_call: TRBD1
cdr3_length: 17
j_call: TRBJ2-7
v_call: TRBV5-1
cdr3_nt: TGCGCCAGCAGCTTGGGGCCCGGGACAGGGAATTCCTACGAGCAGTACTTC
cdr3_aa: CASSLGPGTGNSYEQYF

d_call: TRBD1
cdr3_length: 17
j_call: TRBJ1-1
v_call: TRBV4-1
cdr3_nt: TGCGCCAGCAGCCAAGATCAAGGGACAGTTGTGAACACTGAAGCTTTCTTT
cdr3_aa: CASSQDQGTVVNTEAFF

d_call: TRBD1
cdr3_length: 14
j_call: TRBJ1-1
v_call: TRBV10-3
cdr3_nt: TGTGCCATCAGTGGGACAGGGGAGGACACTGAAGCTTTCTTT
cdr3_aa: CAISGTGEDTEAFF

d_call: .
cdr3_length: 16
j_call: TRBJ1-2
v_call: TRBV14
cdr3_nt: TGTGCCAGCAGCCAGCCGCGGCAGTCAATTGACCATGGCTACACCTTC
cdr3_aa: CASSQPRQSIDHGYTF

d_call: .
cdr3_length: 15
j_call: TRBJ2-7
v_call: TRBV28
cdr3_nt: TGTGCCAGCAGCCCACCCGGGACACGCGCCTACGAGCAGTACTTC
cdr3_aa: CASSPPGTRAYEQYF

d_call: TRBD1
cdr3_length: 14
j_call: TRBJ2-5
v_call: TRBV11-2
cdr3_nt: TGTGCCAGCAGCTTTGGGACAGGGTTAGAGACCCAGTACTTC
cdr3_aa: CASSFGTGLETQYF

d_call: .
cdr3_length: 13
j_call: TRBJ1-1
v_call: TRBV13
cdr3_nt: TGTGCCAGCAGCTCCGAGCCTCAAGCTGAAGCTTTCTTT
cdr3_aa: CASSSEPQAEAFF

d_call: .
cdr3_length: 16
j_call: TRBJ1-2
v_call: TRBV4-2
cdr3_nt: TGTGCCAGCAGCCCCAGCGGGGGGGGCGAGGCCTATGGCTACACCTTC
cdr3_aa: CASSPSGGGEAYGYTF

d_call: .
cdr3_length: 13
j_call: TRBJ1-2
v_call: TRBV6-4
cdr3_nt: TGTGCCAGCAGCGCCGGGAGGCACTATGGCTACACCTTC
cdr3_aa: CASSAGRHYGYTF

d_call: TRBD2
cdr3_length: 16
j_call: TRBJ2-3
v_call: TRBV28
cdr3_nt: TGTGCCAGCAGTCCCCTTAGCGGGGGGGCCGGGGATACGCAGTATTTT
cdr3_aa: CASSPLSGGAGDTQYF

d_call: .
cdr3_length: 14
j_call: TRBJ1-4
v_call: TRBV7-9
cdr3_nt: TGTGCCAGCAGCCTCACAGGAGCTAATGAAAAACTGTTTTTT
cdr3_aa: CASSLTGANEKLFF

d_call: TRBD2
cdr3_length: 16
j_call: TRBJ2-1
v_call: TRBV5-1
cdr3_nt: TGCGCCAGCAGCCCGCGAGCGGGGGGCCAGGATGGTGAGCAGTTCTTC
cdr3_aa: CASSPRAGGQDGEQFF

d_call: .
cdr3_length: 13
j_call: TRBJ1-3
v_call: TRBV2
cdr3_nt: TGTGCCAGCAGTAGGGACACTGGAAACACCATATATTTT
cdr3_aa: CASSRDTGNTIYF

d_call: TRBD1
cdr3_length: 15
j_call: TRBJ2-2
v_call: TRBV30
cdr3_nt: TGTGCCTGGAGCCTAGGGGGCGCGGGCACCGGGGAGCTGTTTTTT
cdr3_aa: CAWSLGGAGTGELFF

d_call: TRBD1
cdr3_length: 15
j_call: TRBJ1-6
v_call: TRBV18
cdr3_nt: TGTGCCAGCTCACCACCGGGACAGACTAATTCACCCCTCCACTTT
cdr3_aa: CASSPPGQTNSPLHF